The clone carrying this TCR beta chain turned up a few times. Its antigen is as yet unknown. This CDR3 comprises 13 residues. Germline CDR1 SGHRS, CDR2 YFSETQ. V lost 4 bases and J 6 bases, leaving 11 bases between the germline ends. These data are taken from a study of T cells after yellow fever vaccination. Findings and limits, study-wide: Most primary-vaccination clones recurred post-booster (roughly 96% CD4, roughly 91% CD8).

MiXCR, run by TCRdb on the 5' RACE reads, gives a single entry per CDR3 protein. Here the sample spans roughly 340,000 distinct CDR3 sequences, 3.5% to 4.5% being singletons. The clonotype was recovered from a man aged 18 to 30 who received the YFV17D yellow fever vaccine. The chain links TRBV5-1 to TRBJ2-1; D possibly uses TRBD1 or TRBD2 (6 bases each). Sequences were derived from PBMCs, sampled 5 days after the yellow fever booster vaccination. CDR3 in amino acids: CASSQGTVNEQFF. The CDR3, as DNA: TGCGCCAGCAGCCAGGGGACTGTCAATGAGCAGTTCTTC.